One sample yielded the 17 T cell receptor beta chains listed below, sequenced in a study of T cells in Graves' hyperthyroidism and ophthalmopathy. The source material, RNA transcripts, was used to amplify TCR beta CDR3 regions. An initial round of RT-PCR targeting the TCR CDR3 relied on the HTBI primer set. One entry per CDR3 protein, called by TCRdb with MiXCR from the multiplex PCR reads. The sample lists around 300,000 distinct CDR3 sequences, about 19% occurring once. The material sequenced was blood. Receptor source: a man aged 45-65 years with Graves' ophthalmopathy.

This clonotype was observed at least ten times. This chain's CDR3 is CSAGGTSGAGDTQYF. In nucleotides, the CDR3 is TGCAGTGCTGGGGGGACTAGCGGGGCGGGAGATACGCAGTATTTT. This chain joins TRBV20-1 and TRBJ2-3; 13 nucleotides line up with TRBD2. This CDR3 comprises 15 residues. Germline V gene data show CDR1 as DFQATT and CDR2 as SNEGSKA (reference sequence). With 5 bases clipped from V and 5 bases from J, the junction kept 7 bases outside the gene matches.

This clonotype was detected ten times or more. The chain joins TRBV7-9 to TRBJ1-1; the D gene is possibly TRBD1 (6 bases). Germline CDR1 SEHNR, CDR2 FQNEAQ (reference sequence). This CDR3 comprises 15 residues. Trimming removed 5 bases from V and 3 bases from J, with 16 bases in between. The CDR3 reads CASSPPTQGDTEAFF. The CDR3 DNA follows: TGTGCCAGCAGCCCACCCACACAGGGAGACACTGAAGCTTTCTTT.

This clonotype was seen many times. This chain connects TRBV7-3 to TRBJ2-1, with TRBD2 identical over 10 bases. The CDR3 is made up of 19 amino acids. V shed 4 bases and J 3 bases; nucleotides not matched to a gene: 15. Per germline, CDR1 SGHTA and CDR2 FQGTGA. The CDR3 protein is CASSSQGKASGRGYNEQFF. The CDR3 DNA reads as TGTGCCAGCAGCTCCCAGGGAAAAGCTAGCGGGAGAGGCTACAATGAGCAGTTCTTC.

This clonotype occurred many times. CDR3 DNA: TGTGCCAGCTCCCCGGGGGGAGGGTCCCCTAACGAGCAGTACTTC. Its translation is CASSPGGGSPNEQYF. V is TRBV2 and J is TRBJ2-7, with TRBD2 matching 7 bases. The CDR3 consists of 15 residues. After removal of 8 bases from V and 5 bases from J, the junction contained 15 bases not matched to a gene. CDR1 and CDR2 from the germline V gene are SNHLY and FYNNEI. Full variable domain (missing parts from reference TRBV2 and TRBJ2-7): EPEVTQTPSHQVTQMGQEVILRCVPISNHLYFYWYRQILGQKVEFLVSFYNNEISEKSEIFDDQFSVERPDGSNFTLKIRSTKLEDSAMYFCASSPGGGSPNEQYFGPGTRLTVT.

This chain links TRBV15 with TRBJ2-7, with D unresolved. V was pared by 0 bases and J by 6 bases, with 6 bases between. Germline CDR1 is LNHNV and CDR2 is YYDKDF (reference sequence). This CDR3 region has 12 residues. This chain's CDR3 is CATSRDWGEQYF. The CDR3 DNA sequence: TGTGCCACCAGCAGAGACTGGGGCGAGCAGTACTTC.

Details on this clonotype: A much bigger clone sits one base away, suggesting this may be a read error. The chain links TRBV9 to TRBJ2-1; TRBD2 is a possible D gene (6 bases). The germline gives CDR1 SGDLS, CDR2 YYNGEE. The length of the CDR3 is 15 residues. V gave up 0 bases and J gave up 2 bases, with 9 bases separating them. CDR3 nucleotides: TGTGCCAGCAGCGTAGACGGGAGCACCTACAATGAGCAGTTCTTC. Translated, it gives CASSVDGSTYNEQFF.

This clonotype was detected only a few times. The chain uses TRBV19 and TRBJ2-5, with D possibly TRBD2 on 5 matching bases. This CDR3 region has 16 residues. V lost 3 bases to trimming and J lost 0 bases, with 14 bases between them. CDR1 LNHDA and CDR2 SQIVND come from the germline V gene (reference sequence). The CDR3 is CASSMEATGNQETQYF. The CDR3 DNA reads TGTGCCAGTAGTATGGAGGCTACTGGCAACCAAGAGACCCAGTACTTC.

The J gene is TRBJ1-1, the V gene TRBV20-1; no clear D gene. Looked up from germline, CDR1 is DFQATT and CDR2 is SNEGSKA (reference sequence). This CDR3 has 11 residues. V lost 2 bases and J lost 1, with 2 bases in between. The DNA of the CDR3 is TGCAGTGCTAGATCGAACACTGAAGCTTTCTTT. Protein product: CSARSNTEAFF.

This clonotype was counted a few times. The chain has TRBV7-3 and TRBJ2-5; 7 bases map to TRBD1. V shed 5 bases, J shed 2 bases, and the junction held 11 bases outside the gene matches. The CDR3 is 16 amino acids. The germline gives CDR1 SGHTA, CDR2 FQGTGA. The CDR3 loop reads CASSRRDRGVQETQYF. The CDR3, as DNA: TGTGCCAGCAGCCGTCGGGACAGAGGCGTTCAAGAGACCCAGTACTTC.

This clonotype appeared many times. This rearrangement joins TRBV6-5 to TRBJ1-1; 7 positions match TRBD1. CDR1 MNHEY and CDR2 SVGAGI come from the germline V gene. J gave up 3 bases and V 2 bases, and 6 bases lay outside the gene matches. This CDR3 has 15 amino acids. DNA of the CDR3: TGTGCCAGCAGTTACGACAGGGTTGGGTACACTGAAGCTTTCTTT. As protein: CASSYDRVGYTEAFF.

This clonotype was detected many times. The rearrangement uses TRBV27 and TRBJ2-3, with TRBD2 matching over 10 bases. Germline V gene lookup returns CDR1 MNHEY and CDR2 SMNVEV (reference sequence). The CDR3 totals 16 residues. V lost 2 bases to trimming and J lost 8 bases; unmatched junction nucleotides: 10. CDR3 amino acids: CASSLRSGRAPATQYF. The CDR3 DNA is TGTGCCAGCAGTTTAAGGAGCGGGAGGGCCCCGGCTACGCAGTATTTT.

This clonotype occurred a few times. V is TRBV20-1 and J is TRBJ2-1; TRBD2 aligns across 10 bases. The CDR3 is made up of 15 amino acids. In germline, CDR1 is DFQATT, CDR2 SNEGSKA (reference sequence). V trimming: 3 bases; J trimming: 2 bases; junction bases outside the gene matches: 4. The CDR3 reads CSASGLAGAYNEQFF. CDR3 sequence (DNA): TGCAGTGCTAGTGGGCTAGCGGGAGCCTACAATGAGCAGTTCTTC.

This clonotype was detected many times. The V call is TRBV28, the J call TRBJ2-1; D not certain. Looked up from germline, CDR1 is MDHEN and CDR2 is SYDVKM. The CDR3 runs 12 residues. Between the trimmed V and J ends, which lost 5 bases and 5 bases, there was a span of 7 bases. CDR3 DNA: TGTGCCAGCAGTGACCTAGACAATGAGCAGTTCTTC. Its protein product is CASSDLDNEQFF.

This clonotype was detected many times. The chain couples TRBV30 to TRBJ1-6; TRBD1 is a possible D gene (5 bases). V was clipped by 4 bases and J by 6 bases, with 16 bases between them. The CDR3 length is 15 residues. Germline lookup yields CDR1 GTSNPN and CDR2 SVGIG (reference sequence). The CDR3 DNA reads TGTGCCTGGAACAACCAGGGAGCCCTTAATTCACCCCTCCACTTT. Encoded protein: CAWNNQGALNSPLHF.

This clonotype is a singleton in its sample. This rearrangement joins TRBV5-4 to TRBJ2-1; 9 nucleotides agree with TRBD1. V lost 1 base to trimming and J lost 8 bases; unmatched junction nucleotides: 10. The CDR3 totals 16 residues. From germline, CDR1 is SGHNT and CDR2 YYREEE (reference sequence). The CDR3 DNA follows: TGTGCCAGCAGCTTGAGGACAGGGGCCACGGCGGATGAGCAGTTCTTC. Translated: CASSLRTGATADEQFF.

This clonotype was counted a few times. A much larger clone is a single base away; this may be a read error. This rearrangement joins TRBV30 to TRBJ1-1; 10 bases fit TRBD1. This CDR3 has 17 residues. With 8 bases clipped from V and 3 bases from J, the junction kept 18 bases outside the gene matches. The germline V gene has CDR1 GTSNPN and CDR2 SVGIG (reference sequence). The CDR3 reads CASTPRDRGNWYTEAFF. The CDR3, as DNA: TGTGCCAGCACCCCGCGGGACAGGGGTAATTGGTACACTGAAGCTTTCTTT.

This clonotype was detected ten times or more. This rearrangement joins TRBV5-1 to TRBJ2-1; tentatively, D is TRBD2 (6 bases). This CDR3 is built from 14 residues. Germline V gene lookup returns CDR1 SGHRS and CDR2 YFSETQ. V was clipped by 4 bases and J by 3 bases, with 11 bases between them. CDR3: CASSPQGGYNEQFF. CDR3 nucleotides: TGCGCCAGCAGCCCCCAGGGAGGCTACAATGAGCAGTTCTTC.